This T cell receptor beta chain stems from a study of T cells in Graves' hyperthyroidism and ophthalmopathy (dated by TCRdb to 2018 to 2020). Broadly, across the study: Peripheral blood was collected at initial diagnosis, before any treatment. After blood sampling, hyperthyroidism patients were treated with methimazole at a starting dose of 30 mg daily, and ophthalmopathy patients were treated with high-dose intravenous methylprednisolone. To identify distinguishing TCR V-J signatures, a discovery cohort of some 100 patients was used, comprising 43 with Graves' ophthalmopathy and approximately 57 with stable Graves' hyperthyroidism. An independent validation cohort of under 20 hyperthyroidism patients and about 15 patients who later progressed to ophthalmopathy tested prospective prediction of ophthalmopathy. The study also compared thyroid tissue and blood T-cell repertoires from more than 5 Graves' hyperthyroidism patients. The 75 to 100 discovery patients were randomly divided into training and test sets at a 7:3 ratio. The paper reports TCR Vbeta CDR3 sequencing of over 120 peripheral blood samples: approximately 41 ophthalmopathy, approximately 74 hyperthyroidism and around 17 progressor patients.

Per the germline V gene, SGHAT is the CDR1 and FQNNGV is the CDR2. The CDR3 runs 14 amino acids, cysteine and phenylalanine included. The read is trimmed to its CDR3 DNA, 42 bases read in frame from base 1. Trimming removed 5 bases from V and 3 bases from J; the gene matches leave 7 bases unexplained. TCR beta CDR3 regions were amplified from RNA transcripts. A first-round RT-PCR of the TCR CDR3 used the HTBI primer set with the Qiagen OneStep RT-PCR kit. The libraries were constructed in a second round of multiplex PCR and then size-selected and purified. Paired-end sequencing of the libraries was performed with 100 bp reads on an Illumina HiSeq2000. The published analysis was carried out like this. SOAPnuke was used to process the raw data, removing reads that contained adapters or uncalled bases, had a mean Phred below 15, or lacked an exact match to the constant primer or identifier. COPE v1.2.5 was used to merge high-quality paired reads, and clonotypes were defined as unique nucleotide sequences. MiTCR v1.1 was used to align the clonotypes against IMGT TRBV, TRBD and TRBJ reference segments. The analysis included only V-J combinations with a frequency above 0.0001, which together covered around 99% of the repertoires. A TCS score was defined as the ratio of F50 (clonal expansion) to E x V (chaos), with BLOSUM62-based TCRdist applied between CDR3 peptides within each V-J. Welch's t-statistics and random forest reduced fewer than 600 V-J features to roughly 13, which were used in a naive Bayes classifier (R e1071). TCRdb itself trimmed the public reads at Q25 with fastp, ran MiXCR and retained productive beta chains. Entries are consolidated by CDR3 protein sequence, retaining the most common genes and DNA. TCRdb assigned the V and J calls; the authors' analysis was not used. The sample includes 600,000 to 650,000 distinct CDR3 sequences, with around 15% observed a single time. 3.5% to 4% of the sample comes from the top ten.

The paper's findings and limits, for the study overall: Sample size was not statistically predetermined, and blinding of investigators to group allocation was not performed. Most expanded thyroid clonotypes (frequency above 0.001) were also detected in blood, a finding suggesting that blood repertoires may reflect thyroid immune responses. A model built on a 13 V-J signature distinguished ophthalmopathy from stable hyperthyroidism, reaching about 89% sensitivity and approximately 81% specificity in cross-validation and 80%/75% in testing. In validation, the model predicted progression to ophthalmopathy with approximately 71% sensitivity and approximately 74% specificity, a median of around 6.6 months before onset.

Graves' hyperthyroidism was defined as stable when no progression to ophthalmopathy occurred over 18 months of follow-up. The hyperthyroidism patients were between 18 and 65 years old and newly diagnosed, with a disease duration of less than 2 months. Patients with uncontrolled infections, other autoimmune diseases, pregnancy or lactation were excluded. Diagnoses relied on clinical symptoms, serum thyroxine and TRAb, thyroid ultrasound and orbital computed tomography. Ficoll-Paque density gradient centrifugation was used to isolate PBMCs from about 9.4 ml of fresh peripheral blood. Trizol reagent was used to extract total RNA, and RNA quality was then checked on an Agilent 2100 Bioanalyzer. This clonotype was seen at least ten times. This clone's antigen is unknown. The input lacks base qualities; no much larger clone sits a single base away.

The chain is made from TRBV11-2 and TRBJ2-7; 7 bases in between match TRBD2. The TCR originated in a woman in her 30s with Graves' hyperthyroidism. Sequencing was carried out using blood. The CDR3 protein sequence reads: CASSPRLAVYEQYF. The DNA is TGTGCCAGCAGCCCCCGACTAGCCGTCTACGAGCAGTACTTC.